This entry lists 30 T cell receptor beta chains sequenced from one sample in a study of T cell changes during pregnancy in multiple sclerosis. Measured with immunoSEQ multiplex PCR; TCRdb has only the in-frame clones, and not every one. The data show tens of thousands of clones, about nine tenths seen once. This material consisted of peripheral blood, taken in the second trimester of pregnancy. These receptors all come from a female donor with multiple sclerosis, enrolled in a pregnancy study.

The chain links TRBV11-3 to TRBJ2-7; no firm D call. This CDR3 comprises 14 residues. Trimming shortened V by 1 base and J by 1 base, and 8 bases separated the two germline ends. Germline CDR1 reads SGHNT; CDR2 reads YENEEA. The CDR3 loop is CASSLVGGSYEQYF. The CDR3 coding sequence is TGTGCCAGCAGCTTAGTTGGCGGTTCCTACGAGCAGTACTTC.

The chain employs TRBV7-9 and TRBJ2-1, with a tentative D call TRBD2 (5 bases). The V gene's germline CDR1 is SEHNR and CDR2 FQNEAQ (reference sequence). The germline V and J ends were trimmed by 3 bases and 8 bases, with 14 bases remaining between them. The CDR3 has 14 residues. CDR3 amino acids: CASSLGSAGDEQFF. The CDR3 DNA is TGTGCCAGCAGCTTGGGGAGCGCCGGGGATGAGCAGTTCTTC. Drawing the rest from reference TRBV7-9 and TRBJ2-1, the complete variable domain is DTGVSQNPRHKITKRGQNVTFRCDPISEHNRLYWYRQTLGQGPEFLTYFQNEAQLEKSRLLSDRFSAERPKGSFSTLEIQRTEQGDSAMYLCASSLGSAGDEQFFGPGTRLTVL.

To note about this clone: Mismatch with germline at one junction end may stem from a read error. The chain is built from TRBV7-7 and TRBJ1-1, with 8 bases aligning to TRBD1. The CDR3 is 13 amino acids. CDR1 and CDR2 from the germline V gene are SSHAT and FNYEAQ (reference sequence). The DNA of the CDR3 is TGTGCTAGCAGCTTGGACAGGGATACTGAAGCTTTCTTT. This translates into CASSLDRDTEAFF. The whole variable domain, remainder taken from reference TRBV7-7 and TRBJ1-1, is GAGVSQSPRYKVTKRGQDVTLRCDPISSHATLYWYQQALGQGPEFLTYFNYEAQPDKSGLPSDRFSAERPEGSISTLTIQRTEQRDSAMYRCASSLDRDTEAFFGQGTRLTVV.

The rearrangement uses TRBV11-3 and TRBJ2-2; 12 bases align to TRBD2. Germline V CDR1 and CDR2: SGHNT, YENEEA. The junction had 6 bases not matched to a gene; V was cut back by 3 bases and J by 1 base. This CDR3 has 18 residues. CDR3 sequence (DNA): TGTGCCAGCAGCTTCACGGGACTAGCGGGCGTGAACACCGGGGAGCTGTTTTTT. It codes for CASSFTGLAGVNTGELFF.

This clone occurred many times. The chain has TRBV27 and TRBJ2-7, with D perhaps matching TRBD1 (5 bases). The CDR3 contains 13 residues. V was trimmed by 2 bases and J by 2 bases, leaving 7 bases between them. Germline V CDR1 and CDR2: MNHEY, SMNVEV (reference sequence). CDR3 DNA: TGTGCCAGCAGTTTACAGGGTACCTACGAGCAGTACTTC. Translated: CASSLQGTYEQYF.

The J gene is TRBJ2-3, the V gene TRBV6-4, with D possibly being TRBD1 (5 bases). The germline V and J ends were trimmed by 2 bases and 3 bases, with 12 bases remaining between them. The germline V gene has CDR1 MRHNA and CDR2 SNTAGT. The CDR3 contains 15 residues. CDR3 sequence (DNA): TGTGCCAGCAGTGACATCAGGGATTATACAGATACGCAGTATTTT. Translating it yields CASSDIRDYTDTQYF.

V usage is TRBV12-5 and J usage is TRBJ2-3; 12 bases agree with TRBD2. CDR1 is LGHNT and CDR2 is FRNRAP in the germline V gene. After removal of 1 base from V and 1 base from J, the junction contained 0 bases not matched to a gene. This CDR3 region has 16 residues. The CDR3 DNA sequence: TGTGCTAGTGGTTTGGGACTAGCGGGGGGCACAGATACGCAGTATTTT. Translated: CASGLGLAGGTDTQYF.

This rearrangement joins TRBV7-9 to TRBJ2-3; 11 bases fit TRBD2. CDR1 is SEHNR and CDR2 is FQNEAQ in the germline V gene (reference sequence). The junction had 6 bases not matched to a gene; V was cut back by 7 bases and J by 3 bases. The CDR3 runs 15 residues. CDR3 sequence: CASKPTSGKTDTQYF. CDR3 in DNA: TGTGCCAGCAAACCGACTAGCGGGAAGACAGATACGCAGTATTTT.

The chain combines TRBV6-6 with TRBJ1-1; 7 nucleotides line up with TRBD1. This CDR3 is built from 14 residues. V lost 6 bases and J lost 6; bases outside the gene matches: 10. Looked up from germline, CDR1 is MNHNY and CDR2 is SVGAGI (reference sequence). DNA for the CDR3: TGTGCCAGCAGGGAGACAGGGTGGGGTGCTGAAGCTTTCTTT. Translated: CASRETGWGAEAFF.

The chain has TRBV4-2 and TRBJ2-1, with TRBD2 matching 9 bases. Germline V gene lookup returns CDR1 LGHNA and CDR2 YNFKEQ. This CDR3 has 17 amino acids. The V and J ends lost 0 bases and 7 bases, in that order; junction bases with no gene match: 10. The CDR3 sequence is CASSQDLAGGGWNEQFF. The CDR3 DNA reads TGTGCCAGCAGCCAAGATCTGGCGGGAGGGGGTTGGAATGAGCAGTTCTTC.

J is TRBJ2-2 and V is TRBV10-3; perhaps TRBD2 as D (6 bases). Germline CDR1 is ENHRY and CDR2 is SYGVKD. The CDR3 is made up of 15 amino acids. The germline V and J ends were trimmed by 3 bases and 4 bases, with 12 bases remaining between them. CDR3 region: CAISDWQGGTGELFF. The CDR3 region has the DNA TGTGCCATCAGTGACTGGCAGGGAGGCACCGGGGAGCTGTTTTTT.

The rearrangement uses TRBV5-1 and TRBJ1-2, with 8 bases matching TRBD1. V lost 5 bases to trimming and J lost 4 bases; unmatched junction nucleotides: 7. Germline V lookup: CDR1 SGHRS, CDR2 YFSETQ. This CDR3 has 14 amino acids. CDR3: CASSFGQGSYGYTF. The DNA of the CDR3 is TGCGCCAGCAGTTTCGGACAGGGAAGCTATGGCTACACCTTC.

The V call is TRBV5-4, the J call TRBJ2-3; 7 nucleotides match TRBD1. This CDR3 has 16 residues. The germline V gene encodes CDR1 SGHNT and CDR2 YYREEE (reference sequence). The junction had 8 bases not matched to a gene; V was cut back by 2 bases and J by 2 bases. CDR3 sequence: CASSLGGRSPTDTQYF. CDR3 sequence (DNA): TGTGCCAGCAGCTTAGGGGGCAGGAGTCCCACAGATACGCAGTATTTT.

V and J are TRBV6-6 and TRBJ2-7, with 15 bases aligning to TRBD2. V dropped 6 bases and J dropped 4; count of bases not matched to a gene: 4. The CDR3 spans 15 residues. Germline values: CDR1 MNHNY, CDR2 SVGAGI (reference sequence). The CDR3: CASSRGLAGGYEQYF. CDR3 nucleotides: TGTGCCAGCAGCCGCGGACTAGCGGGAGGGTACGAGCAGTACTTC.

This chain links TRBV7-9 with TRBJ1-5, with D possibly being TRBD1 (6 bases). The CDR3 spans 15 residues. In germline, CDR1 is SEHNR, CDR2 FQNEAQ (reference sequence). V gave up 6 bases and J gave up 0 bases, with 12 bases separating them. The CDR3 region has the DNA TGTGCCAGCAGTCCGGGGGGCGGTAGCAATCAGCCCCAGCATTTT. It specifies CASSPGGGSNQPQHF.

CDR3 in amino acids: CASSPQGQGAGVTQYF. CDR3 sequence (DNA): TGTGCCAGCAGTCCCCAGGGACAGGGGGCTGGTGTGACCCAGTACTTC. This chain connects TRBV27 to TRBJ2-5, with TRBD1 matching over 12 bases. CDR1 is MNHEY, CDR2 SMNVEV, per germline (reference sequence). The J segment lost 7 bases and the V segment lost 5 bases, leaving 11 bases of the junction unmatched. The CDR3 covers 16 residues.

This clone occurred once. The CDR3 DNA follows: TGTGCCAGTAGCCGAGCCTACAATGAGCAGTTCTTC. Translation gives CASSRAYNEQFF. This chain links TRBV19 with TRBJ2-1; D is unclear. There are 12 residues in the CDR3. In germline, CDR1 is LNHDA, CDR2 SQIVND (reference sequence). The V end was cut by 6 bases, the J end by 2 bases, with 5 bases between. The full variable domain, rest sourced from reference TRBV19 and TRBJ2-1, is DGGITQSPKYLFRKEGQNVTLSCEQNLNHDAMYWYRQDPGQGLRLIYYSQIVNDFQKGDIAEGYSVSREKKESFPLTVTSAQKNPTAFYLCASSRAYNEQFFGPGTRLTVL.

The chain has TRBV2 and TRBJ1-2; D not resolved. The germline V gene has CDR1 SNHLY and CDR2 FYNNEI. This CDR3 spans 12 amino acids. Trimming shortened V by 8 bases and J by 6 bases, and 13 bases separated the two germline ends. CDR3 residues: CASSQVVDGYTF. The CDR3 DNA reads as TGTGCCAGCTCCCAGGTGGTTGATGGCTACACCTTC. Full variable domain (outside the CDR3, taken from reference TRBV2 and TRBJ1-2): EPEVTQTPSHQVTQMGQEVILRCVPISNHLYFYWYRQILGQKVEFLVSFYNNEISEKSEIFDDQFSVERPDGSNFTLKIRSTKLEDSAMYFCASSQVVDGYTFGSGTRLTVV.

The rearrangement links TRBV18 to TRBJ1-2; tentative D call: TRBD1 (6 bases). The germline V and J ends were trimmed by 2 bases and 3 bases, with 7 bases remaining between them. The CDR3 has 13 amino acids. The germline CDR1 and CDR2 sequences are KGHSH and LQKENI. The CDR3 DNA is TGTGCCAGCTCACCAGCAGGGGACTATGGCTACACCTTC. It codes for CASSPAGDYGYTF.

This rearrangement joins TRBV2 to TRBJ1-4; no clear D. V lost 5 bases, J lost 2 bases, and 15 bases lay in between. Germline loops: CDR1 SNHLY, CDR2 FYNNEI. The CDR3 runs to 16 residues. The CDR3 loop reads CASSPDSHFTNEKLFF. In nucleotides, the CDR3 is TGTGCCAGCAGTCCCGATAGTCATTTCACTAATGAAAAACTGTTTTTT.

This chain uses TRBV6-5 with TRBJ2-5, with TRBD2 matching over 11 bases. Germline CDR1 MNHEY, CDR2 SVGAGI. Trimming cost V 6 bases and J 7 bases; bases outside gene matches: 10. There are 15 residues in the CDR3. In nucleotides, the CDR3 is TGTGCCAGCAGGTTCCTAGCGGGGGGCCGGGGGACCCAGTACTTC. Protein product: CASRFLAGGRGTQYF.

The J gene is TRBJ1-2, the V gene TRBV5-6, with TRBD1 matching 10 bases. With V trimmed by 1 base and J by 7 bases, 4 bases remained unmatched. This CDR3 spans 14 amino acids. Germline V gene lookup returns CDR1 SGHDT and CDR2 YYEEEE. The CDR3 coding sequence is TGTGCCAGCAGCTTGAGTTGGACAGGGGGTGGCTACACCTTC. This codes for CASSLSWTGGGYTF.

This clone was seen a single time. V gene TRBV5-6 combines with J gene TRBJ1-2; no clear D gene. Germline CDR1 and CDR2: SGHDT and YYEEEE. Trimming shortened V by 3 bases and J by 3 bases, and 6 bases separated the two germline ends. The CDR3 runs to 12 residues. The CDR3 sequence is CASSSGDYGYTF. CDR3 DNA sequence: TGTGCCAGCAGCTCAGGTGACTATGGCTACACCTTC.

The V gene is TRBV30, the J gene TRBJ2-1; TRBD1 matches 8 bases. The trim removed 4 bases at V and 9 bases at J, leaving 11 bases unmatched. The germline gives CDR1 GTSNPN, CDR2 SVGIG (reference sequence). The CDR3 length is 14 residues. The CDR3 nucleotides are TGTGCCTGGACCCTCGCGTCCAGGGGGCCTGAGCAGTTCTTC. Its protein product is CAWTLASRGPEQFF.

The chain combines TRBV27 with TRBJ2-7, with 9 bases lining up with TRBD2. The CDR3 spans 16 residues. J lost 6 bases, V lost 3 bases, and 12 bases had no gene match. Germline values: CDR1 MNHEY, CDR2 SMNVEV (reference sequence). DNA for the CDR3: TGTGCCAGCAGTTTCCTCCCCATAGCGGGAGTTTCCGAGCAGTACTTC. Its protein product is CASSFLPIAGVSEQYF.

The rearrangement joins TRBV9 to TRBJ2-5; 7 nucleotides align to TRBD2. This CDR3 spans 15 amino acids. Germline V gives CDR1 SGDLS, CDR2 YYNGEE. With V trimmed by 1 base and J by 1 base, 4 bases remained unmatched. CDR3 DNA sequence: TGTGCCAGCAGCGTACTTCCGGGGGGCCAAGAGACCCAGTACTTC. It encodes CASSVLPGGQETQYF. Full variable domain (outside the CDR3, taken from reference TRBV9 and TRBJ2-5): DSGVTQTPKHLITATGQRVTLRCSPRSGDLSVYWYQQSLDQGLQFLIQYYNGEERAKGNILERFSAQQFPDLHSELNLSSLELGDSALYFCASSVLPGGQETQYFGPGTRLLVL.

The V and J genes are TRBV6-1 and TRBJ1-4; 8 bases align to TRBD1. Trimming at V came to 0 bases and at J to 8 bases, leaving 11 bases not matched to a gene. Per germline, CDR1 MNHNS and CDR2 SASEGT. This CDR3 comprises 17 residues. The CDR3 here is CASSEARARGRLEKLFF. In nucleotides, the CDR3 is TGTGCCAGCAGTGAAGCGCGGGCCAGGGGGCGTTTAGAAAAACTGTTTTTT.

This chain joins TRBV7-2 and TRBJ2-7; no clear D gene. Germline V gives CDR1 SGHTA, CDR2 FQGNSA. V was pared by 3 bases and J by 2 bases, with 11 bases between. The CDR3 has 14 amino acids. CDR3 sequence reads: CASSFYRATYEQYF. CDR3 sequence (DNA): TGTGCCAGCAGCTTTTACAGAGCAACCTACGAGCAGTACTTC.

The V call is TRBV4-2, the J call TRBJ2-4; possibly TRBD2 for D (5 bases). The CDR3 covers 18 residues. Trimming removed 2 bases from V and 1 base from J, with 18 bases in between. CDR1 is LGHNA and CDR2 is YNFKEQ in the germline V gene. CDR3 loop: CASSQTPGSSTAKNIQYF. CDR3 nucleotides: TGTGCCAGCAGCCAAACTCCTGGGAGCTCGACGGCCAAAAACATTCAGTACTTC.

The chain is built from TRBV27 and TRBJ2-7; the D gene is possibly TRBD1 (5 bases). From germline, CDR1 is MNHEY and CDR2 SMNVEV (reference sequence). V was pared by 5 bases and J by 2 bases, with 16 bases between. The CDR3 spans 15 residues. The DNA for the CDR3 is TGTGCCAGCAGTACACCCGACAGAATCGCCTACGAGCAGTACTTC. This translates into CASSTPDRIAYEQYF.